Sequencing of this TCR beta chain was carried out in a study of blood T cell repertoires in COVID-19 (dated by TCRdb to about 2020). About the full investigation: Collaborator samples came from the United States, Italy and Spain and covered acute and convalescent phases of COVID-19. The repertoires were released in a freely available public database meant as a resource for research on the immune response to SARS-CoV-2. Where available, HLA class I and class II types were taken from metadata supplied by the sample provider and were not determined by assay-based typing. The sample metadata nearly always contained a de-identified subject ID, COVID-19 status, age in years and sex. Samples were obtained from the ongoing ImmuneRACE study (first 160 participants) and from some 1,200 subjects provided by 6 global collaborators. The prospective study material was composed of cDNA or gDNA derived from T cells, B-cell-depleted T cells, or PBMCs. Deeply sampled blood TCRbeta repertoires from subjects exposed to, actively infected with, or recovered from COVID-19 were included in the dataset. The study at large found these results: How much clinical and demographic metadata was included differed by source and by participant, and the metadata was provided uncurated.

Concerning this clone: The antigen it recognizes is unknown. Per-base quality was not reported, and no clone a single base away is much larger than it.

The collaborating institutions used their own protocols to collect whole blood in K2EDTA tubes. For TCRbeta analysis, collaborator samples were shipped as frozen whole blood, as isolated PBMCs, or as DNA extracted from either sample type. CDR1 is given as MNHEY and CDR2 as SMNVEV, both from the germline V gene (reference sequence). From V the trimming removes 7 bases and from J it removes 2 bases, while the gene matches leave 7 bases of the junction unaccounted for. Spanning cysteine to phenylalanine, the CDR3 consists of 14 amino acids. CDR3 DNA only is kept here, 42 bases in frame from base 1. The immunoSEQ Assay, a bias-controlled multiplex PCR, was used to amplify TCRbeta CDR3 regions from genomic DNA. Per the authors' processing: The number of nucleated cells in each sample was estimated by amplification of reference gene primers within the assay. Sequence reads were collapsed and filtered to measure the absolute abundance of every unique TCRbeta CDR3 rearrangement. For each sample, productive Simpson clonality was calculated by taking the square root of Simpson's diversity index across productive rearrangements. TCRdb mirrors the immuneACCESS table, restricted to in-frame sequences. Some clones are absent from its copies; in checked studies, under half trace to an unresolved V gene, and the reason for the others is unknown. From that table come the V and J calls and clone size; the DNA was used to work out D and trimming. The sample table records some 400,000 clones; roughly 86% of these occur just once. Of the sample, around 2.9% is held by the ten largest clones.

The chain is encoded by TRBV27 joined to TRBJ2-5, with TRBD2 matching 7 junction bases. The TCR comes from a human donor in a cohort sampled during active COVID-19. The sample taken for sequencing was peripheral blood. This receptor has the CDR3 CASKPSGLQETQYF. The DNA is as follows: TGTGCCAGCAAGCCTAGCGGATTACAAGAGACCCAGTACTTC.